The 5 T cell receptor beta chains below come from one sample, sequenced in a study of technical replicates of blood from a handful of donors. TCRdb keeps only in-frame clones here, not all; method: immunoSEQ multiplex PCR. Of 85,000 to 95,000 clones in the sample, roughly 95% were seen once. The sample consisted of T cells isolated from PBMCs. The source is a human donor in good health.

This chain uses TRBV21-1 with TRBJ1-3; the listed D gene, TRBD1, was not tested against the DNA. TRBV21-1 is an annotated pseudogene. CDR3 length: 16 residues. CDR3 coding DNA: TGTGCCAGCAGCAGACAGGGAACCAGCTCTGGAAACACCATATATTTT. This codes for CASSRQGTSSGNTIYF.

The chain uses TRBV7-9 and TRBJ2-1; 7 bases line up with TRBD1. The CDR3 covers 17 residues. Germline-derived CDR1 and CDR2 are SEHNR and FQNEAQ (reference sequence). V gave up 1 base and J gave up 6 bases; unmatched junction bases: 12. The CDR3 DNA is TGTGCCAGCAGCTTAGGGATCGACAGGGCTCTCCCCAATGAGCAGTTCTTC. This sequence encodes CASSLGIDRALPNEQFF.

This chain's CDR3 is CASSLNQYEAFF. Written as DNA, the CDR3 is TGCGCCAGCAGCTTGAATCAGTATGAAGCTTTCTTT. This chain connects TRBV5-1 to TRBJ1-1; D is ambiguous. This CDR3 has 12 amino acids. V shed 1 base and J shed 7 bases, with 8 bases lying between them. Looked up from germline, CDR1 is SGHRS and CDR2 is YFSETQ.

The chain is built from TRBV28 and TRBJ2-5; 7 nucleotides match TRBD1. The V gene's germline CDR1 is MDHEN and CDR2 SYDVKM. CDR3 length: 12 amino acids. V gave up 7 bases and J gave up 3 bases; unmatched junction bases: 2. CDR3 coding DNA: TGTGCCAGCAAAACAGGGGAAGAGACCCAGTACTTC. Amino acid sequence: CASKTGEETQYF.

The chain carries TRBV28 and TRBJ2-5; maybe TRBD2 (5 bases). Per the germline V gene, CDR1 is MDHEN and CDR2 is SYDVKM. The V end lost 3 bases, the J end lost 5 bases, and 13 bases lay between the germline ends. This CDR3 is 14 amino acids long. The CDR3 DNA sequence: TGTGCCAGCAGTTTTTTGGAGGTCCGGGAGACCCAGTACTTC. It specifies CASSFLEVRETQYF. Together with reference TRBV28 and TRBJ2-5, the CDR3 gives the full variable domain: DVKVTQSSRYLVKRTGEKVFLECVQDMDHENMFWYRQDPGLGLRLIYFSYDVKMKEKGDIPEGYSVSREKKERFSLILESASTNQTSMYLCASSFLEVRETQYFGPGTRLLVL.